These 6 T cell receptor beta chains were all obtained from the same sample, sequenced in a study of blood T cell repertoires in COVID-19. The table came from immunoSEQ multiplex PCR; TCRdb's copy has only in-frame clones and leaves some out. Of some 130,000 clones in the sample, approximately 81% were seen once. Specimen: peripheral blood. The receptors here all came from a young woman who had recovered from COVID-19.

V and J are TRBV18 and TRBJ1-1; 9 bases map to TRBD1. The V and J ends lost 0 bases and 4 bases, in that order; junction bases with no gene match: 3. This CDR3 is 15 amino acids long. Germline values: CDR1 KGHSH, CDR2 LQKENI. CDR3 bases: TGTGCCAGCTCACCACCACAGGGGGCGGTCACTGAAGCTTTCTTT. It is translated as CASSPPQGAVTEAFF.

This rearrangement joins TRBV3-1 (or the pseudogene TRBV3-2) to TRBJ2-5, with 9 bases that match TRBD1. V dropped 10 bases and J dropped 5; count of bases not matched to a gene: 11. The V gene's germline CDR1 is LGHDT and CDR2 YNNKEL (reference sequence). CDR3 length equals 14 residues. The CDR3 protein is CAISDRGRGETQYF. In nucleotides, the CDR3 is TGTGCCATCTCCGACAGGGGGAGAGGGGAGACCCAGTACTTC.

The chain uses TRBV7-8 and TRBJ2-1, with 7 bases that match TRBD1. From germline, CDR1 is SGHVS and CDR2 FQNEAQ. J lost 8 bases, V lost 5 bases, and 12 bases had no gene match. This CDR3 spans 15 amino acids. The CDR3 bases are TGTGCCAGCAGCATTAACAGGGGTCGGGGCGATGAGCAGTTCTTC. Its translation is CASSINRGRGDEQFF.

This sequence joins TRBV7-3 and TRBJ2-1, with 8 nucleotides matching TRBD2. Germline loops: CDR1 SGHTA, CDR2 FQGTGA. The CDR3 contains 16 residues. V dropped 5 bases and J dropped 0; count of bases not matched to a gene: 6. The CDR3 region has the DNA TGTGCCAGCAGCCCAACTAGCGGAAGCTCCTACAATGAGCAGTTCTTC. It yields the protein CASSPTSGSSYNEQFF.

The chain uses TRBV21-1 and TRBJ2-1; TRBD2 was called by the table and not checked on the DNA. TRBV21-1 is labeled a pseudogene. The CDR3 sequence is 13 residues long. The DNA of the CDR3 is TGTGCCAGCAGGAGCGCGGTTTACAATGAGCAGTTCTTC. This codes for CASRSAVYNEQFF.

The rearrangement links TRBV19 to TRBJ1-3, with unresolved D. The CDR3 spans 15 residues. V was cut by 6 bases and J by 0 bases, with 12 bases left in between. Germline V gene data show CDR1 as LNHDA and CDR2 as SQIVND (reference sequence). The CDR3 sequence: CASRPSGGSGNTIYF. CDR3 sequence (DNA): TGTGCCAGTAGACCCAGCGGAGGCTCTGGAAACACCATATATTTT.